This is a list of T cell receptor beta chains from one sample in a study of cytomegalovirus exposure and HLA in healthy donors. Method: immunoSEQ multiplex PCR; TCRdb's copy keeps in-frame clones and lacks some. The repertoire holds over 150,000 clones, with approximately 80% as singletons. Input material: PBMCs. The receptors originated from a man aged 50 to 60 in good health and CMV-seropositive. Both conserved end residues are part of each CDR3. Each record gives: J gene, V gene, clone size, CDR3 protein. Clone size is shown for a subset of rows, as once, few, many or a class of expanded clone.

J gene: TRBJ2-3
V gene: TRBV7-9
clone size: NA
CDR3 protein: CASSPRGDRSTDTQYF

J gene: TRBJ2-7
V gene: TRBV7-9
clone size: NA
CDR3 protein: CASSSGLAASSYEQYF

J gene: TRBJ1-1
V gene: TRBV5-6
clone size: NA
CDR3 protein: CASSSYRGLNTEAFF

J gene: TRBJ2-5
V gene: TRBV18
clone size: NA
CDR3 protein: CASSPPSTGRGETQYF

J gene: TRBJ1-2
V gene: TRBV7-9
clone size: NA
CDR3 protein: CASSFAGNYGYTF

J gene: TRBJ2-7
V gene: TRBV11-3
clone size: once
CDR3 protein: CASSLFGQPNYEQYF

J gene: TRBJ2-7
V gene: TRBV5-1
clone size: NA
CDR3 protein: CASSLRTSIPYEQYF

J gene: TRBJ2-7
V gene: TRBV6-5
clone size: NA
CDR3 protein: CASRSVAEQYF

J gene: TRBJ2-3
V gene: TRBV5-6
clone size: NA
CDR3 protein: CASSFIPSGGTDTQYF

J gene: TRBJ2-1
V gene: TRBV7-7
clone size: NA
CDR3 protein: CASSPRWRGSYNEQFF

J gene: TRBJ2-5
V gene: TRBV29-1
clone size: NA
CDR3 protein: CSVIQGSQETQYF

J gene: TRBJ1-2
V gene: TRBV19
clone size: NA
CDR3 protein: CASSADSWYGYTF

J gene: TRBJ2-5
V gene: TRBV7-9
clone size: NA
CDR3 protein: CASSLTSGGETQYF

J gene: TRBJ2-3
V gene: TRBV5-1
clone size: NA
CDR3 protein: CASSLSTTSTDTQYF

J gene: TRBJ1-2
V gene: TRBV9
clone size: NA
CDR3 protein: CASSATGTANYGYTF

J gene: TRBJ1-1
V gene: TRBV29-1
clone size: NA
CDR3 protein: CSVITGTNTEAFF